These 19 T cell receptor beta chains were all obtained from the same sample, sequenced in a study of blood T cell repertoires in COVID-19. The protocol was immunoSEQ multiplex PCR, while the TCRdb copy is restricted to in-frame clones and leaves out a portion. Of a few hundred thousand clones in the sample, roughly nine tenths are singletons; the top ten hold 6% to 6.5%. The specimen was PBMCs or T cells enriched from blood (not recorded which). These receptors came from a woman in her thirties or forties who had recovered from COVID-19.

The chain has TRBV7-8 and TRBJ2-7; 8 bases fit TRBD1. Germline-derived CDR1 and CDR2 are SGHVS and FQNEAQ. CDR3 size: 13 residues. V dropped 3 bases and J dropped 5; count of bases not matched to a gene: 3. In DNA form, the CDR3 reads TGTGCCAGCAGCTTGGACAGGGACCACGAGCAGTACTTC. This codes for CASSLDRDHEQYF.

CDR3 amino acids: CATSEPTGTGANVLTF. CDR3 in DNA: TGTGCCACCAGTGAGCCGACAGGGACCGGGGCCAACGTCCTGACTTTC. The chain joins TRBV24-1 to TRBJ2-6, with 7 bases aligning to TRBD1. The CDR3 is made up of 16 amino acids. Trimming at V came to 4 bases and at J to 4 bases, leaving 6 bases not matched to a gene. Germline values: CDR1 KGHDR, CDR2 SFDVKD.

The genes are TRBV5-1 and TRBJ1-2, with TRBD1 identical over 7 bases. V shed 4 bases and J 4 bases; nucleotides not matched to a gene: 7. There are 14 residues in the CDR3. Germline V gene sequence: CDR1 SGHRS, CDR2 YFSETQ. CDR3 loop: CASSLLQGSYGYTF. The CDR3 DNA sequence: TGCGCCAGCAGCCTTCTACAGGGGAGCTATGGCTACACCTTC. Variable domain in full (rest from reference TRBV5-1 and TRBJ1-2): KAGVTQTPRYLIKTRGQQVTLSCSPISGHRSVSWYQQTPGQGLQFLFEYFSETQRNKGNFPGRFSGRQFSNSRSEMNVSTLELGDSALYLCASSLLQGSYGYTFGSGTRLTVV.

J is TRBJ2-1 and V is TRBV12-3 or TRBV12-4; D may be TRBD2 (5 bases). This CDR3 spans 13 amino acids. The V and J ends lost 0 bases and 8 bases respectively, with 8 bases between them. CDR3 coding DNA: TGTGCCAGCAGTTTAGCGGGAGTGCATGAGCAGTTCTTC. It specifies CASSLAGVHEQFF.

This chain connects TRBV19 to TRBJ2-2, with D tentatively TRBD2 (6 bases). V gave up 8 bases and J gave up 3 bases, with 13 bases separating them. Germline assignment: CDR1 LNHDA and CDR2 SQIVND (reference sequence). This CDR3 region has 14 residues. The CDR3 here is CASGGVYDTGELFF. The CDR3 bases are TGTGCCAGTGGAGGGGTATATGACACCGGGGAGCTGTTTTTT.

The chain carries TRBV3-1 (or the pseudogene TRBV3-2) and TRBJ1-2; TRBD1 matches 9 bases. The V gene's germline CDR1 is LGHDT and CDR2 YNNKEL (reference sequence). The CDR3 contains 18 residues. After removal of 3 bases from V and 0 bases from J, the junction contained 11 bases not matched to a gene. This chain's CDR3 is CASSQNTGTGSTNYGYTF. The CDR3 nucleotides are TGTGCCAGCAGCCAGAACACCGGGACAGGGAGCACTAACTATGGCTACACCTTC.

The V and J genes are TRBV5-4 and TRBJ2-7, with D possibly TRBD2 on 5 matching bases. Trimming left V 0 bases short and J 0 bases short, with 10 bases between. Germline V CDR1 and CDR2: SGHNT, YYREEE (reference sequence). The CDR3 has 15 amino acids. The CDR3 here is CASSLGGLDSYEQYF. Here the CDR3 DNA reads TGTGCCAGCAGCTTGGGAGGGCTAGACTCCTACGAGCAGTACTTC.

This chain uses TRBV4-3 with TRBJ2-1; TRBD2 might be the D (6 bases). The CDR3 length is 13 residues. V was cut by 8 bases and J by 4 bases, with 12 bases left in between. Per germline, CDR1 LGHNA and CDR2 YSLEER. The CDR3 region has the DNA TGCGCCAGCGGATATAGCGGATACAATGAGCAGTTCTTC. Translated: CASGYSGYNEQFF.

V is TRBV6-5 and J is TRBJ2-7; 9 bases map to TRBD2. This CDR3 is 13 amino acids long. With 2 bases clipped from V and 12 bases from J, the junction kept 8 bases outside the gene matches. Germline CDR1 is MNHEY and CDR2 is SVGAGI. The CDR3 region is CASSYQREDEVYF. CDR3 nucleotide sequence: TGTGCCAGCAGTTACCAGCGGGAGGACGAAGTGTACTTC.

CDR3: CASSSPSGSQFF. The CDR3 DNA sequence: TGTGCCAGCAGCTCGCCTTCGGGATCACAGTTCTTC. The chain combines TRBV7-6 with TRBJ2-1, with a tentative D call TRBD2 (5 bases). The germline V gene has CDR1 SGHVS and CDR2 FNYEAQ. The CDR3 sequence is 12 residues long. V lost 4 bases and J lost 13, with 14 bases in between.

Written as DNA, the CDR3 is TGCGCCAGCAGCCAAGAGGTAGCGGGAGCCTACGAGCAGTACTTC. Its translation is CASSQEVAGAYEQYF. The chain employs TRBV4-3 and TRBJ2-7; 9 bases fit TRBD2. Germline CDR1 reads LGHNA; CDR2 reads YSLEER. After removal of 0 bases from V and 2 bases from J, the junction contained 2 bases not matched to a gene. This CDR3 has 15 amino acids.

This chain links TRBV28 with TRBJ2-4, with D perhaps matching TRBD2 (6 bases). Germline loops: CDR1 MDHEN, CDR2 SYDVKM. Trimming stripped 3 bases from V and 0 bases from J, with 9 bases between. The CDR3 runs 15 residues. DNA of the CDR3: TGTGCCAGCAGTTTGGGGGGAATAGCCAAAAACATTCAGTACTTC. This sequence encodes CASSLGGIAKNIQYF.

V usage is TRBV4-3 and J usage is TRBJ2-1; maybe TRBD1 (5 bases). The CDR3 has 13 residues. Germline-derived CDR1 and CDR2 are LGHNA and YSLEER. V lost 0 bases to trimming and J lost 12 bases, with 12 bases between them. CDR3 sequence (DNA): TGCGCCAGCAGCCAAGATAGGGGTAAGGGGCAGTTCTTC. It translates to CASSQDRGKGQFF.

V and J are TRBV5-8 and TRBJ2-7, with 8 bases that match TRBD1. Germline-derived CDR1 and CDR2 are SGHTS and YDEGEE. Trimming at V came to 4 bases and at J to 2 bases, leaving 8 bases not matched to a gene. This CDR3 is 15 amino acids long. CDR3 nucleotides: TGTGCCAGCAGCCGGACAGGGATTAGACCCTACGAGCAGTACTTC. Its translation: CASSRTGIRPYEQYF. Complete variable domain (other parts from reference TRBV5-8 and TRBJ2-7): EAGVTQSPTHLIKTRGQQATLRCSPISGHTSVYWYQQALGLGLQFLLWYDEGEERNRGNFPPRFSGRQFPNYSSELNVNALELEDSALYLCASSRTGIRPYEQYFGPGTRLTVT.

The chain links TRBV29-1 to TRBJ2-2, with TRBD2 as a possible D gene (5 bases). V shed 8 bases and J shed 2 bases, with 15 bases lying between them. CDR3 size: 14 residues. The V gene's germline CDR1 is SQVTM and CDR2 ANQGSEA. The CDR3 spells CSIRTEVNTGELFF. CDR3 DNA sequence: TGCAGCATAAGGACGGAGGTAAACACCGGGGAGCTGTTTTTT.

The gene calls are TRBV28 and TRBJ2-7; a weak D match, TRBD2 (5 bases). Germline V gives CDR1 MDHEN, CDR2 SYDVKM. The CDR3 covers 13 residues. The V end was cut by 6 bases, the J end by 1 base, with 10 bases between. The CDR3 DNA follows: TGTGCCAGCAGATCTCGGGAATCCTACGAGCAGTACTTC. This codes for CASRSRESYEQYF.

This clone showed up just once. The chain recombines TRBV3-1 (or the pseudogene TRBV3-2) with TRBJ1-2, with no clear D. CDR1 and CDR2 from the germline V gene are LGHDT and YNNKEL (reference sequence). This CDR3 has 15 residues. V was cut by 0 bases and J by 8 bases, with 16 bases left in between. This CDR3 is CASSQDLWRPPGYTF. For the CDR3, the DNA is TGTGCCAGCAGCCAAGATCTCTGGAGGCCTCCCGGCTACACCTTC.

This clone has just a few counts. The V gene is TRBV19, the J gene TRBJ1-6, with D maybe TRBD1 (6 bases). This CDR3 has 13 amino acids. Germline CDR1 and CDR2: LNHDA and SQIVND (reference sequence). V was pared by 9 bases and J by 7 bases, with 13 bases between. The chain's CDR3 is CASAGAVNSPLHF. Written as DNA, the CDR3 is TGTGCCAGCGCAGGGGCGGTAAATTCACCCCTCCACTTT.

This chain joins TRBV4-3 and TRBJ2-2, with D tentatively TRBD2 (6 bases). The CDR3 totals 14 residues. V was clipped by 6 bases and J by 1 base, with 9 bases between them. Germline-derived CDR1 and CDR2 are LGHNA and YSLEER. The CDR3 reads CASRLAENTGELFF. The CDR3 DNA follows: TGCGCCAGCAGATTAGCGGAGAACACCGGGGAGCTGTTTTTT.